Following are 3 T cell receptor beta chains from one sample sequenced in a study of post-analysis software for immune sequencing data. Study-level results: Patients had higher frequencies than controls of roughly 5 TRBV segments, including TRBV5-6, TRBV5-1 and TRBV20-1.

Their antigens remain unidentified. Included in the TCR beta cDNA libraries were unique molecular identifiers. Each CDR3 protein gets one entry after TCRdb re-called the PCR reads with MiXCR. The profile shows more than 450,000 distinct CDR3 sequences, about 44% of them singletons. The source material was blood. The receptors here all came from a girl aged 10-17 years with multiple sclerosis.

The chain has TRBV5-1 and TRBJ1-1, with D possibly matching TRBD1 (5 bases). This CDR3 comprises 15 residues. Germline-derived CDR1 and CDR2 are SGHRS and YFSETQ. Trimming pared 5 bases from V and 0 bases from J, leaving 14 bases between. The CDR3 bases are TGCGCCAGCAGGAGGGACCACAGGCTGAACACTGAAGCTTTCTTT. Protein: CASRRDHRLNTEAFF.

To note about this clonotype: Compared with germline, one end of the junction differs, possibly owing to a read error. The chain employs TRBV7-6 and TRBJ2-6; D gene uncertain. Germline assignment: CDR1 SGHVS and CDR2 FNYEAQ. This CDR3 has 15 residues. DNA of the CDR3: TGTGCCAGCAGTCAACACCTCTCTGGGGACAACGTCCTGACTTTC. Its translation: CASSQHLSGDNVLTF.

The J gene is TRBJ2-5, the V gene TRBV20-1, with 8 bases matching TRBD2. Trimming took 1 base from V and 7 from J; bases not matched to a gene: 14. This CDR3 is built from 16 residues. Germline-derived CDR1 and CDR2 are DFQATT and SNEGSKA (reference sequence). Written as DNA, the CDR3 is TGCAGTGCTAGAGGCGTCTCGCGGGGGGCCCCCGGGACCCAGTACTTC. As protein: CSARGVSRGAPGTQYF.